This TCR beta chain stems from a study of T cell changes during pregnancy in multiple sclerosis. Trimming removed 3 bases from V and 6 bases from J, with 13 bases in between. CDR3 length: 13 amino acids. Looked up from germline, CDR1 is SGHNT and CDR2 is YYREEE (reference sequence). Generated by immunoSEQ multiplex PCR, the TCRdb table keeps only in-frame clones and is missing some. The table includes approximately 84,000 clones, approximately 94% detected once. Sample: peripheral blood, taken in the third trimester of pregnancy. V usage is TRBV5-4 and J usage is TRBJ2-7; TRBD2 is a possible D gene (6 bases). The TCR was taken from a female donor with multiple sclerosis, enrolled in a pregnancy study. This CDR3 is CASSSAGMREQYF. Here the CDR3 DNA reads TGTGCCAGCAGCTCGGCGGGGATGCGCGAGCAGTACTTC.